The T cell receptor beta chain described here comes from a study of T cells after yellow fever vaccination. Overall study context: The authors prepared low-cell-number fractions using SMART-Seq v4 Ultra Low Input.

TCRdb called the 5' RACE reads again in MiXCR, with one record for every CDR3 protein. The table has over 110,000 distinct CDR3 sequences, around 7.7% seen once. There are many counts of this clonotype. Trimming took 0 bases from V and 3 from J; bases not matched to a gene: 7. This CDR3 region has 15 residues. Germline V lookup: CDR1 GTSNPN, CDR2 SVGIG (reference sequence). This chain connects TRBV30 to TRBJ2-7, with 8 bases fitting TRBD2. The specimen was CD4+ T cells sorted from PBMCs, collected 5 days after the yellow fever booster vaccination. This clonotype originated in a young man who received the YFV17D yellow fever vaccine. The CDR3 DNA is TGTGCCTGGAGTGTAAACTCGCTAGCGGGCTACGAGCAGTACTTC. Translating it yields CAWSVNSLAGYEQYF.